These 24 T cell receptor beta chains were sequenced from one sample in a study of graft-versus-host responses after intestinal transplantation. Profiling relied on immunoSEQ multiplex PCR, and the TCRdb table lists in-frame clones only, not all of them. Among 7,000 or so clones, 20% to 30% were seen once, and the ten largest hold 4% to 5%. The sequences come from alloreactive CD4+ T cells from a mixed lymphocyte reaction culture, collected before intestinal transplant. Stated subset: CFSE-low proliferating T cells sorted from approximately six-day pre-transplant mixed lymphocyte reaction (GvH or HvG direction). The receptors come from a human patient who received an intestinal transplant.

This clone was seen only a few times. The rearrangement uses TRBV6-6 and TRBJ2-3; TRBD2 matches at 8 bases. V lost 4 bases, J lost 1 base, and 7 bases stayed unmatched. Per the germline V gene, CDR1 is MNHNY and CDR2 is SVGAGI (reference sequence). CDR3 length: 16 residues. The CDR3, as DNA: TGTGCCAGCAGTTCGGGGCGGGAGGCCGGCACAGATACGCAGTATTTT. It specifies CASSSGREAGTDTQYF.

The V call is TRBV6-5, the J call TRBJ1-4; TRBD1 agrees at 8 bases. The CDR3 totals 15 residues. After removal of 2 bases from V and 5 bases from J, the junction contained 4 bases not matched to a gene. Looked up from germline, CDR1 is MNHEY and CDR2 is SVGAGI. For the CDR3, the DNA is TGTGCCAGCAGTTACAGCGACAGGGGCAATGAAAAACTGTTTTTT. Amino acid sequence: CASSYSDRGNEKLFF.

This chain uses TRBV28 with TRBJ2-7; D is possibly TRBD1 (5 bases). CDR3 length: 11 amino acids. V lost 10 bases and J lost 2, with 9 bases in between. CDR1 MDHEN and CDR2 SYDVKM come from the germline V gene. CDR3 sequence reads: CATQGPYEQYF. DNA for the CDR3: TGTGCCACCCAGGGTCCCTACGAGCAGTACTTC.

This clone appeared a few times. V gene TRBV5-8 combines with J gene TRBJ1-2, with D maybe TRBD1 (6 bases). The CDR3 runs to 12 residues. V lost 2 bases and J 13 bases, leaving 15 bases between the germline ends. The germline V gene encodes CDR1 SGHTS and CDR2 YDEGEE. This CDR3 is CASSFGGARCTF. CDR3 nucleotide sequence: TGTGCCAGCAGCTTCGGGGGGGCCCGCTGCACCTTC.

Within the sample, this clone is medium-sized. V usage is TRBV7-9 and J usage is TRBJ1-1; TRBD1 might be the D (5 bases). Germline CDR1 and CDR2: SEHNR and FQNEAQ (reference sequence). Trimming took 7 bases from V and 1 from J, leaving 16 bases between them. The CDR3 spans 15 residues. This CDR3 is CASTLGGDGNTEAFF. The CDR3 bases are TGTGCCAGCACCTTGGGTGGGGACGGGAACACTGAAGCTTTCTTT. Full variable domain (outside the CDR3, taken from reference TRBV7-9 and TRBJ1-1): DTGVSQNPRHKITKRGQNVTFRCDPISEHNRLYWYRQTLGQGPEFLTYFQNEAQLEKSRLLSDRFSAERPKGSFSTLEIQRTEQGDSAMYLCASTLGGDGNTEAFFGQGTRLTVV.

In its sample, this clone is medium-sized. The gene calls are TRBV6-5 and TRBJ2-7; D perhaps matches TRBD2 (5 bases). Trimming shortened V by 2 bases and J by 2 bases, and 13 bases separated the two germline ends. CDR1 and CDR2 from the germline V gene are MNHEY and SVGAGI. The CDR3 is 15 residues long. CDR3 in DNA: TGTGCCAGCAGTTACGCCCGGGGTGGGGCCTACGAGCAGTACTTC. It yields the protein CASSYARGGAYEQYF.

The chain carries TRBV19 and TRBJ2-1; D unresolved. This CDR3 has 16 amino acids. V dropped 6 bases and J dropped 2 bases, with 17 bases sitting between them. Germline V gene sequence: CDR1 LNHDA, CDR2 SQIVND (reference sequence). The CDR3 reads CASRDHGRRTYNEQFF. In nucleotides, the CDR3 is TGTGCCAGTAGGGACCATGGACGGCGGACCTACAATGAGCAGTTCTTC.

This clone was detected only once. V usage is TRBV14 and J usage is TRBJ2-3; D unclear. In germline, CDR1 is SGHDN, CDR2 FVKESK. CDR3 length: 13 amino acids. The V and J ends lost 7 bases and 0 bases respectively, with 8 bases between them. The CDR3: CASTDWSTDTQYF. The CDR3 DNA is TGTGCCAGCACCGACTGGAGCACAGATACGCAGTATTTT.

This clone was counted between two and nine times. This chain links TRBV6-1 with TRBJ1-2; D remains ambiguous. The germline V and J ends were trimmed by 6 bases and 4 bases, with 3 bases remaining between them. The V gene's germline CDR1 is MNHNS and CDR2 SASEGT. The CDR3 runs 10 residues. CDR3 amino acids: CASSFYGYTF. CDR3 in DNA: TGTGCCAGCAGCTTCTATGGCTACACCTTC.

V and J are TRBV7-9 and TRBJ1-1; TRBD1 agrees at 7 bases. Trimming cost V 2 bases and J 7 bases; bases outside gene matches: 13. Germline V gene lookup returns CDR1 SEHNR and CDR2 FQNEAQ (reference sequence). The CDR3 covers 16 residues. CDR3 loop: CASSLSEGATPDEAFF. CDR3 DNA sequence: TGTGCCAGCAGCTTAAGTGAGGGGGCGACTCCTGATGAAGCTTTCTTT.

V gene TRBV7-2 combines with J gene TRBJ1-1; D is unresolved. The CDR3 is 11 amino acids. The germline V and J ends were trimmed by 5 bases and 6 bases, with 7 bases remaining between them. Germline V gene sequence: CDR1 SGHTA, CDR2 FQGNSA. CDR3 sequence (DNA): TGTGCCAGCAGCCGGCTGGCTGAAGCTTTCTTT. As protein: CASSRLAEAFF.

The chain has TRBV5-8 and TRBJ2-3, with TRBD2 matching over 9 bases. Germline CDR1 is SGHTS and CDR2 is YDEGEE. V trimming: 2 bases; J trimming: 4 bases; junction bases outside the gene matches: 5. The CDR3 has 15 amino acids. The CDR3 DNA sequence: TGTGCCAGCAGCTTCCTGGCGGGAGGGGCAGATACGCAGTATTTT. Translation gives CASSFLAGGADTQYF.

The genes are TRBV19 and TRBJ2-7, with 8 bases identical to TRBD1. The germline V gene has CDR1 LNHDA and CDR2 SQIVND (reference sequence). The CDR3 sequence is 16 residues long. V trimming: 6 bases; J trimming: 2 bases; junction bases outside the gene matches: 12. The CDR3 here is CASRRSDRGDTYEQYF. The CDR3, as DNA: TGTGCCAGTAGACGATCAGACAGGGGTGATACCTACGAGCAGTACTTC.

This clone was seen a handful of times. The CDR3 sequence: CAWSRSYEQYF. CDR3 nucleotide sequence: TGTGCCTGGAGTAGGTCTTACGAGCAGTACTTC. This chain uses TRBV30 with TRBJ2-7, with D unresolved. In germline, CDR1 is GTSNPN, CDR2 SVGIG (reference sequence). V gave up 2 bases and J gave up 4 bases, with 6 bases separating them. The CDR3 spans 11 residues.

Judged by abundance, this clone is medium-sized (0.01 to 0.1%). The V call is TRBV7-2, the J call TRBJ2-3, with 10 nucleotides matching TRBD1. The trim removed 5 bases at V and 5 bases at J, leaving 10 bases unmatched. The germline V gene encodes CDR1 SGHTA and CDR2 FQGNSA. This CDR3 region has 16 residues. The CDR3 protein is CASSEQGTGVGDTQYF. The CDR3 bases are TGTGCCAGCAGCGAGCAAGGGACAGGGGTCGGAGATACGCAGTATTTT.

The rearrangement joins TRBV6-1 to TRBJ2-2, with D uncertain. Between the trimmed V and J ends, which lost 3 bases and 1 base, there was a span of 6 bases. There are 14 residues in the CDR3. Looked up from germline, CDR1 is MNHNS and CDR2 is SASEGT. CDR3 in DNA: TGTGCCAGCAGTGAGATCATGAACACCGGGGAGCTGTTTTTT. Amino acids: CASSEIMNTGELFF.

This clone rates as medium-sized (0.01 to 0.1%). The V gene is TRBV7-9, the J gene TRBJ1-4; D call uncertain. Germline V CDR1 and CDR2: SEHNR, FQNEAQ (reference sequence). V was trimmed by 1 base and J by 4 bases, leaving 10 bases between them. The CDR3 covers 15 residues. The CDR3 spells CASSLDRGGNEKLFF. CDR3 DNA sequence: TGTGCCAGCAGCTTAGACCGGGGAGGTAATGAAAAACTGTTTTTT.

V gene TRBV7-8 combines with J gene TRBJ2-7; D gene uncertain. V lost 3 bases and J 0 bases, leaving 6 bases between the germline ends. This CDR3 contains 13 residues. The germline V gene has CDR1 SGHVS and CDR2 FQNEAQ. CDR3 coding DNA: TGTGCCAGCAGCTTTGGCTCCTCCTACGAGCAGTACTTC. It is translated as CASSFGSSYEQYF.

The J gene is TRBJ2-7, the V gene TRBV5-1, with D perhaps matching TRBD1 (5 bases). CDR3 size: 14 residues. Germline-derived CDR1 and CDR2 are SGHRS and YFSETQ. V was trimmed by 0 bases and J by 3 bases, leaving 10 bases between them. The DNA of the CDR3 is TGCGCCAGCAGCTTGGGGCTCAGGGACTACGAGCAGTACTTC. Protein: CASSLGLRDYEQYF.

This rearrangement joins TRBV18 to TRBJ2-7; 9 bases match TRBD1. From germline, CDR1 is KGHSH and CDR2 LQKENI. The ends lost 6 bases at V and 5 bases at J; junction bases unmatched: 2. This CDR3 is built from 12 residues. In DNA, the CDR3 is TGTGCCAGCTCTAGGACAGGGGACGAGCAGTACTTC. The encoded protein is CASSRTGDEQYF.

The chain joins TRBV14 to TRBJ2-2; 8 bases match TRBD1. The CDR3 consists of 16 residues. Germline V gene lookup returns CDR1 SGHDN and CDR2 FVKESK. The ends lost 4 bases at V and 5 bases at J; junction bases unmatched: 9. The CDR3 nucleotides read TGTGCCAGCAGCCCGTTTCAGGGGGCATGGACCGGGGAGCTGTTTTTT. Its protein product is CASSPFQGAWTGELFF.

This clone was picked up a small number of times. Here the CDR3 reads CASSHRDSASNQPQHF. CDR3 bases: TGTGCCAGCAGCCACCGGGACAGCGCAAGCAATCAGCCCCAGCATTTT. This chain uses TRBV2 with TRBJ1-5; TRBD1 matches 7 bases. The CDR3 totals 16 residues. Per germline, CDR1 SNHLY and CDR2 FYNNEI. Germline trimming cut 6 bases from V and 1 base from J; bases unmatched to any gene: 9.

Of note for this clone: This may come from a read error, since a much larger clone is one base off. CDR3 in amino acids: CASSEGDNFNTEAFF. The DNA of the CDR3 is TGTGCCAGCAGCGAGGGGGACAACTTCAACACTGAAGCTTTCTTT. The chain recombines TRBV9 with TRBJ1-1; a possible D gene is TRBD1 (6 bases). Germline V gene data show CDR1 as SGDLS and CDR2 as YYNGEE. V was cut by 3 bases and J by 2 bases, with 14 bases left in between. The CDR3 has 15 residues.

In its sample, this clone ranks as medium-sized. Other DNA sequences within the sample encode an identical CDR3. The chain is built from TRBV6-5 and TRBJ2-7; D may be TRBD1 or TRBD2 (5 bases each). Germline V lookup: CDR1 MNHEY, CDR2 SVGAGI. V shed 2 bases and J shed 3 bases, with 17 bases lying between them. This CDR3 contains 16 residues. CDR3 coding DNA: TGTGCCAGCAGTTACAGTCTCCTGGGGGTGAGCTACGAGCAGTACTTC. It specifies CASSYSLLGVSYEQYF.